Listed below are T cell receptor beta chains from one sample, sequenced in a study of T-cell memory formation after mild COVID-19. TCRdb reprocessed the 5' RACE reads via MiXCR and lists one record per CDR3 protein. The data hold approximately 270,000 distinct CDR3 sequences, with about 16% observed a single time. Sequenced material: PBMCs or a T cell subset sorted from them (not recorded which). These TCRs come from a man aged 18 to 30 who had mild COVID-19 (a few samples of this study predate the infection). Cell type and time point are not known. The CDR3 runs from the conserved cysteine through the conserved F or W. Fields, in order: clone size, D gene, J gene, V gene, CDR3 DNA, CDR3 protein. D genes are given only for firm matches. Some rows mark clone size as missing; the rest say once, few, many or name a class of expanded clone.

.,.,TRBJ2-3,TRBV19,TGTGCCAGTAGTACGGGGCAGTCAGATACGCAGTATTTT,CASSTGQSDTQYF
many,TRBD1,TRBJ1-5,TRBV7-9,TGTGCCAGCAGCTCGGGACAGCCCAATCAGCCCCAGCATTTT,CASSSGQPNQPQHF
.,.,TRBJ2-3,TRBV5-1,TGCGCCAGCAGCTTGGACCAAGCCCTCGCAGATACGCAGTATTTT,CASSLDQALADTQYF
few,.,TRBJ2-3,TRBV29-1,TGCAGCGTTACGGGGCGCACAGATACGCAGTATTTT,CSVTGRTDTQYF
few,TRBD1,TRBJ1-1,TRBV5-1,TGCGCCAGCAGCTTTACAGGGGGCTCTGGAAGCACTGAAGCTTTCTTT,CASSFTGGSGSTEAFF
.,.,TRBJ1-5,TRBV28,TGTGCCAGCGGCCCCCCAGTTAGCAATCAGCCCCAGCATTTT,CASGPPVSNQPQHF
.,.,TRBJ1-2,TRBV5-5,TGTGCCAGCAGCTTGTGGGGAGCTAACTATGGCTACACCTTC,CASSLWGANYGYTF
few,.,TRBJ1-4,TRBV28,TGTGCCAGCAGTTTGTATGTACCTAATGAAAAACTGTTTTTT,CASSLYVPNEKLFF
many,.,TRBJ2-3,TRBV7-3,TGTGCCAGCAGCTTAATGGGGAGCACAGATACGCAGTATTTT,CASSLMGSTDTQYF
.,TRBD1,TRBJ1-2,TRBV4-3,TGCGCCAGCAGCGCGCAAGCACAGGGGGCCATCTATGGCTACACCTTC,CASSAQAQGAIYGYTF
few,TRBD2,TRBJ2-1,TRBV6-6,TGTGCCAGCACCCAAAGCGGGGGCGTCTACAATGAGCAGTTCTTC,CASTQSGGVYNEQFF
many,.,TRBJ2-5,TRBV12-3/TRBV12-4,TGTGCCAGCAGACAGGGCGCCAACCAAGAGACCCAGTACTTC,CASRQGANQETQYF
once,TRBD1,TRBJ1-1,TRBV12-3/TRBV12-4,TGTGCCAGCAGTCTGTGGGACAGCCCCAACACTGAAGCTTTCTTT,CASSLWDSPNTEAFF
few,.,TRBJ1-1,TRBV18,TGTGCCAGCTCACCACAATCTCTTGAAGCTTTCTTT,CASSPQSLEAFF
.,TRBD2,TRBJ2-1,TRBV12-3/TRBV12-4,TGTGCCAGCAGCCTCCCGAGCGGGGGGTACAATGAGCAGTTCTTC,CASSLPSGGYNEQFF
.,.,TRBJ1-5,TRBV6-6,TGTGCCAGCAGTTACCCCGATCAGCCCCAGCATTTT,CASSYPDQPQHF
.,.,TRBJ1-2,TRBV12-3/TRBV12-4,TGTGCCATCAGTCCCAGTGATGGCTACACCTTC,CAISPSDGYTF
.,TRBD1,TRBJ2-7,TRBV29-1,TGCAGCGGGGGGACAGGGAGCGGCGAGCAGTACTTC,CSGGTGSGEQYF
few,TRBD2,TRBJ2-3,TRBV9,TGTGCCAGCAGCGCAGGGGGCACTAGCGGGGTGACAGATACGCAGTATTTT,CASSAGGTSGVTDTQYF
few,TRBD1,TRBJ2-5,TRBV12-3/TRBV12-4,TGTGCCAGCAGTCGGAACAGGGGGGAGACCCAGTACTTC,CASSRNRGETQYF
few,.,TRBJ2-5,TRBV4-3,TGCGCCAGCAGCCCCAGTGCAAGGGTACAAGAGACCCAGTACTTC,CASSPSARVQETQYF
.,TRBD2,TRBJ2-1,TRBV6-5,TGTGCCAGCAGTTACGAGACTAGCGGGGGATTTGAGCAGTTCTTC,CASSYETSGGFEQFF
few,.,TRBJ1-2,TRBV29-1,TGCAGCGTTTATGGGGGCCAAGCTAACTATGGCTACACCTTC,CSVYGGQANYGYTF
few,.,TRBJ1-1,TRBV3-1,TGTGCCAGCAGCCGATCGACGGGTATGAACACTGAAGCTTTCTTT,CASSRSTGMNTEAFF
few,.,TRBJ1-2,TRBV7-2,TGTGCCAGCACCCCATGGGGGGTTGACTATGGCTACACCTTC,CASTPWGVDYGYTF
.,TRBD1,TRBJ2-6,TRBV7-6,TGTGCCAGCAGCCCTCGATATCGGACAGGCAGAACTGGGGCCAACGTCCTGACTTTC,CASSPRYRTGRTGANVLTF
once,.,TRBJ2-1,TRBV11-1,TGTGCCAGCAGCTACGCCGGCTGGAAGCAGTTCTTC,CASSYAGWKQFF
.,TRBD1,TRBJ2-7,TRBV2,TGTGCCAGCAGGGGCCGGGACAGGGCCTTGCTATACGAGCAGTACTTC,CASRGRDRALLYEQYF
once,TRBD1,TRBJ1-3,TRBV9,TGTGCCAGCAGCGTAGCGACAGGGCCTAGGGACTCTGGAAACACCATATATTTT,CASSVATGPRDSGNTIYF
few,.,TRBJ2-6,TRBV5-1,TGCGCCAGCAGACTCGACTCTGGGGCCAACGTCCTGACTTTC,CASRLDSGANVLTF
.,.,TRBJ1-1,TRBV7-2,TGTGCCAGCAGCTTTTATGGGGATTCGGCTGAAGCTTTCTTT,CASSFYGDSAEAFF
few,.,TRBJ2-5,TRBV4-3,TGCGCCAGCAGCCAAGGGGTGGTTGGGAGTCCCATCGGTTTC,CASSQGVVGSPIGF
few,TRBD1,TRBJ1-1,TRBV7-9,TGTGCCAGCAGCCCTGGGACAGGGGGCTTGGACACTGAAGCTTTCTTT,CASSPGTGGLDTEAFF
many,.,TRBJ2-6,TRBV5-4,TGTGCCAGCAGCCTGGAGACAGTAGGGAACGTCCTGACTTTC,CASSLETVGNVLTF
many,.,TRBJ1-2,TRBV4-3,TGCGCCAGCAGCTCGAACTGGGGGCTGGGCTATGGCTACACCTTC,CASSSNWGLGYGYTF
.,.,TRBJ1-2,TRBV7-2,TGTGCCAGTGGAGACAGTCTCTATGGCTACACCTTC,CASGDSLYGYTF
.,.,TRBJ1-2,TRBV7-9,TGTGCCAGCAGCTTCCCACTTGTGAACTATGGCTACACCTTC,CASSFPLVNYGYTF
.,.,TRBJ2-3,TRBV9,TGTGCCAGCAGCGTGTCCAGAGCAGATACGCAGTATTTT,CASSVSRADTQYF
.,.,TRBJ1-4,TRBV7-8,TGTGCCAGCAGTTCCTATACAGCGGAAACTAATGAAAAACTGTTTTTT,CASSSYTAETNEKLFF
few,.,TRBJ2-3,TRBV12-3/TRBV12-4,TGTGCCAGCAGTTTCTCCTTCGGCGGACCTAGCACAGATACGCAGTATTTT,CASSFSFGGPSTDTQYF
.,.,TRBJ1-2,TRBV5-1,TGCGCCAGCAGCTTGAAACAAACCAACGACTATGGCTACACCTTC,CASSLKQTNDYGYTF
few,.,TRBJ2-2,TRBV2,TGTGCCAGCAAGGCAGGGTTCGCCGGGGAGCTGTTTTTT,CASKAGFAGELFF
few,.,TRBJ1-5,TRBV15,TGTGCCACCAGCAGAGATGCAGGGGCTAAGCTCGGACAGCCCCAGCATTTT,CATSRDAGAKLGQPQHF
.,.,TRBJ1-2,TRBV24-1,TGTGCCACCAGTGATTTCCTTGGCTACACCTTC,CATSDFLGYTF
few,.,TRBJ2-3,TRBV7-2,TGTGCCAGCAGCCCCCACCCCACTAATACGCAGTATTTT,CASSPHPTNTQYF